This record concerns one T cell receptor beta chain sequence. Germline CDR1 is SGHTA and CDR2 is FQGNSA. V lost 1 base to trimming and J lost 0 bases, with 8 bases between them. The CDR3 totals 15 residues. MiXCR, run by TCRdb on the RT-PCR reads, gives a single entry per CDR3 protein. The profile shows 650,000 to 800,000 distinct CDR3 sequences, about 14% of them singletons. V usage is TRBV7-2 and J usage is TRBJ2-3, with D possibly matching TRBD1 (6 bases). What was sequenced was memory CD4+ T cells from blood. This receptor was obtained from a female donor in good health, serving as a healthy control. CDR3 in amino acids: CASSLDRDSTDTQYF. The CDR3 DNA sequence: TGTGCCAGCAGCTTAGACAGGGATAGCACAGATACGCAGTATTTT.